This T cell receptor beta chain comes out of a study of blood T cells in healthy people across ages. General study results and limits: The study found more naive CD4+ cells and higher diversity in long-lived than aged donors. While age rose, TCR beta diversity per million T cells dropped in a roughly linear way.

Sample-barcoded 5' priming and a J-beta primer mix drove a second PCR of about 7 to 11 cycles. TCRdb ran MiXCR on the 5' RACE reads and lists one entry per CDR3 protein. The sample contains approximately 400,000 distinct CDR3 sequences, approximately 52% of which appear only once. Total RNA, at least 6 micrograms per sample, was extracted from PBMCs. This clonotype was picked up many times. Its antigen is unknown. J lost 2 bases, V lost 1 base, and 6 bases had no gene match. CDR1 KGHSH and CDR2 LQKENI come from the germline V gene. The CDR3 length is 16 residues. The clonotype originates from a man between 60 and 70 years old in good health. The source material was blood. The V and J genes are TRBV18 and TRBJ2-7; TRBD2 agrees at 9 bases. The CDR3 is CASSPRGLAVTYEQYF. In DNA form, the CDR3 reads TGTGCCAGCTCACCACGGGGACTAGCCGTCACCTACGAGCAGTACTTC.